What follows is one T cell receptor (beta chain) and its context. The table came from immunoSEQ multiplex PCR; TCRdb's copy has only in-frame clones and leaves some out. The sample carries roughly 28,000 clones, over 75% recorded once. The CDR3 contains 13 residues. V was pared by 2 bases and J by 8 bases, with 13 bases between. The germline V gene encodes CDR1 SGHNT and CDR2 YYREEE (reference sequence). Autoimmune disease history or systemic immunosuppression meant exclusion. The entry originates in a study of OX40 agonist ivuxolimab in advanced cancers. Study information: Having had anti-PD-1, anti-PD-L1 or anti-CTLA-4 therapy before was allowed, and about 40% had some.

The sequence came from an adult with an advanced solid tumor such as melanoma, head and neck, liver or kidney cancer. This rearrangement joins TRBV5-4 to TRBJ1-2; D perhaps matches TRBD1 (6 bases). The source material was CD4+ or CD8+ T cells sorted from blood, sampled in a trial of the OX40 agonist ivuxolimab. CDR3 bases: TGTGCCAGCAGCTTCAGGGGCGAGATCGGCTACACCTTC. The encoded protein is CASSFRGEIGYTF.